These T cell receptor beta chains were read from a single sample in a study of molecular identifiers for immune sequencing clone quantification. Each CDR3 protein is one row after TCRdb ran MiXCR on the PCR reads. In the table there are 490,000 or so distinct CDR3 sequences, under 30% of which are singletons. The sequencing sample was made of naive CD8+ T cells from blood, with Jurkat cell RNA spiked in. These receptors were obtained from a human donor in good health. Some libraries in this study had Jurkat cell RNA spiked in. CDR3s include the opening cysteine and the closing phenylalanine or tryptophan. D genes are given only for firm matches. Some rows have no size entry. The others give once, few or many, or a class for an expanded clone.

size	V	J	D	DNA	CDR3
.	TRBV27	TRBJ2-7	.	TGTGCCAGCAGTGCCCGGGGCAGTCCCTACGAGCAGTACTTC	CASSARGSPYEQYF
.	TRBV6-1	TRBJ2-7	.	TGTGCCAGCAGTGAACGGGTAGGACTTTCAACGGACGAGCAGTACTTC	CASSERVGLSTDEQYF
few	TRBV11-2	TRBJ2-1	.	TGTGCCAGCAGCTTAGAAGTAGGGATACAAGACAATGAGCAGTTCTTC	CASSLEVGIQDNEQFF
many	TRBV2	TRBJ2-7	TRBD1	TGTGCCGGCGGGACAGGGTCCTACGAGCAGTACTTC	CAGGTGSYEQYF
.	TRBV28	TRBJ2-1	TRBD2	TGTGCCAGCAGCAGCCGCGGACTAGCGCATCAATACGGTGAGCAGTTCTTC	CASSSRGLAHQYGEQFF
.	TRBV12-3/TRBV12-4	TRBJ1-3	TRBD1	TGTGCCAGCAGCGCACCGGGACAGGGTTTTGTTTCCTCTGGAAACACCATATATTTT	CASSAPGQGFVSSGNTIYF
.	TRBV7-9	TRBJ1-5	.	TGTGCCAGCAGCTTAGCGGACAGTTCCAATCAGCCCCAGCATTTT	CASSLADSSNQPQHF
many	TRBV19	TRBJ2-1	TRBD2	TGTGCCAGTAGAGTAGCGGGAAGCTCCTACAATGAGCAGTTCTTC	CASRVAGSSYNEQFF
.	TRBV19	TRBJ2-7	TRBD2	TGTGCCAGTAGTATAGGAAGCGGGAGGATTTACGAGCAGTACTTC	CASSIGSGRIYEQYF
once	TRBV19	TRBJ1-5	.	TGTGCCAGTGAAACCGGGACAAGAAGTATTCAGCCCCAGCATTTT	CASETGTRSIQPQHF
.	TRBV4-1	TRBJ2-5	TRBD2	TGCGCCAGCAGCCAGCCTTCTATCGCTTTGGGGACTAGCGGGAGCCGAGAGACCCAGTACTTC	CASSQPSIALGTSGSRETQYF
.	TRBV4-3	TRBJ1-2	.	TGCGCCAGCAGCCAAGATTTGAAGTCGGGCTACACCTTC	CASSQDLKSGYTF
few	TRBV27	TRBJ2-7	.	TGTGCCAGCAGTTTGGGTGGCCCGTTTCTCCTCGAGCAGTACTTC	CASSLGGPFLLEQYF
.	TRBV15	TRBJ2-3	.	TGTGCCACCAGCAGTGATCAAAGGACTAGCACAGATACGCAGTATTTT	CATSSDQRTSTDTQYF
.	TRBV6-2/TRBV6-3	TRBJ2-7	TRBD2	TGTGCCAGCAGTACGACGCTAGCGGAATACGAGCAGTACTTC	CASSTTLAEYEQYF
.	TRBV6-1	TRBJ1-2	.	TGTGCCAGCAGTGAATTCGTAGCTAACTATGGCTACACCTTC	CASSEFVANYGYTF
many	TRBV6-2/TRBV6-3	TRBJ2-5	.	TGTGCCAGCAGTTCCACCGGGGCCCAAGAGACCCAGTACTTC	CASSSTGAQETQYF
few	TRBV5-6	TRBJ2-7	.	TGTGCCAGCAGCTTGGAGTGGGGGGCGCGAGAGCAGTACTTC	CASSLEWGAREQYF
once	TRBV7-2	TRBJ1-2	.	TGTGCCAGCACCTTATATCGGACGAGCTATGGCTACACCTTC	CASTLYRTSYGYTF
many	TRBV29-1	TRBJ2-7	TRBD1	TGCAGCGTTGAGACCCCCGGGACAGTTACCTACGAGCAGTACTTC	CSVETPGTVTYEQYF
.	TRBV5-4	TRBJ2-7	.	TGTGCCAGCAGTACTGAACTAGCCTCCTACGAGCAGTACTTC	CASSTELASYEQYF
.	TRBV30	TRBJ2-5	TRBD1	TGTGCCTGGAGTGACTACAGGGGGCAAGAGACCCAGTGCTTC	CAWSDYRGQETQCF
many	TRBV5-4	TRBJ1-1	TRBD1	TGTGCCAGCAGCTCACAAGGGGGCTGGACTGAAGCTTTCTTT	CASSSQGGWTEAFF
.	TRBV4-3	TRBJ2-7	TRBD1	TGCGCCCGCAGCCAAGATTTTCGGGGACAGGGGTGGGAGCAGTACTTC	CARSQDFRGQGWEQYF
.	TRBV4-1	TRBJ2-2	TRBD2	TGCGCCAGCAGTCGCGGGAGAGGGGACACCGGGGAGCTGTTTTTT	CASSRGRGDTGELFF
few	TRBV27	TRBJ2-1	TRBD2	TGTGCCAGCAGCCACCTACTAGCGGGAGGGCCGCCTGAGCAGTTCTTC	CASSHLLAGGPPEQFF
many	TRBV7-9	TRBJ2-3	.	TGTGCCAGCAGCCGCCCCTGGAACACAGATACGCAGTATTTT	CASSRPWNTDTQYF
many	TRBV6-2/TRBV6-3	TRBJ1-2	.	TGTGCCAGCAGTTACACCACAGGATATGGCTACACCTTC	CASSYTTGYGYTF
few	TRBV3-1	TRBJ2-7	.	TGTGCCAGCAGCCAAGATTGGCCCCTCTACGAGCAGTACTTC	CASSQDWPLYEQYF
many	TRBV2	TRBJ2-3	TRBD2	TGTGCCAGCAGTGACGGGACTAGCGGTTCCACAGATACGCAGTATTTT	CASSDGTSGSTDTQYF
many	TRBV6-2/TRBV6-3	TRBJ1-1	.	TGTGCCAGCAGTTACTCGATGGCCCAGAACACTGAAGCTTTCTTT	CASSYSMAQNTEAFF
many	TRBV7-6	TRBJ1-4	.	TGTGCCAGCAGCTGGGGATCGGGCGATGAAAAACTGTTTTTT	CASSWGSGDEKLFF
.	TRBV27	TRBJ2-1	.	TGTGCCAGCAGTACCACGGGACACCTTTACAATGAGCAGTTCTTC	CASSTTGHLYNEQFF
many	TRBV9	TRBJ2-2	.	TGTGCCAGCAGCGCTGGGGGCACCGGGGAGCTGTTTTTT	CASSAGGTGELFF
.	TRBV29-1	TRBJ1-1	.	TGCAGCGTTGAAGATGTCGGCAGGGAGACGGACGCTGAAGCTTTCTTT	CSVEDVGRETDAEAFF